Each of the 18 T cell receptor beta chains below was sequenced from the same sample in a study of blood T cell repertoires in COVID-19. Assay: immunoSEQ multiplex PCR; the TCRdb copy retains only in-frame clones and omits some. This table has some 200,000 clones, about 80% appearing once. Specimen: peripheral blood. Every receptor here comes from a woman older than 75 with COVID-19, enrolled during active disease.

The chain has TRBV2 and TRBJ2-1, with 11 nucleotides matching TRBD2. The germline CDR1 and CDR2 sequences are SNHLY and FYNNEI. CDR3 length: 15 residues. Trimming removed 6 bases from V and 9 bases from J; junction bases left unmatched: 10. CDR3 protein: CASRSLAGAGGEQFF. The DNA for the CDR3 is TGTGCCAGCAGATCACTAGCGGGGGCCGGGGGTGAGCAGTTCTTC.

The rearrangement uses TRBV15 and TRBJ2-7; 7 nucleotides match TRBD1. Germline loops: CDR1 LNHNV, CDR2 YYDKDF (reference sequence). Unmatched junction bases numbered 3, after V lost 2 bases and J lost 2 bases. The CDR3 contains 14 residues. Here the CDR3 DNA reads TGTGCCACCAGCAGACGACAGGGTCCCTACGAGCAGTACTTC. Residues: CATSRRQGPYEQYF.

The V call is TRBV27, the J call TRBJ1-2, with 8 positions matching TRBD1. The length of the CDR3 is 14 residues. Germline V gene sequence: CDR1 MNHEY, CDR2 SMNVEV (reference sequence). After removal of 3 bases from V and 4 bases from J, the junction contained 4 bases not matched to a gene. As DNA, the CDR3 is TGTGCCAGCAGTTTTGGACAGGGCGGCTATGGCTACACCTTC. It yields the protein CASSFGQGGYGYTF.

The chain joins TRBV18 to TRBJ1-2, with 12 nucleotides matching TRBD1. The V and J ends lost 6 bases and 3 bases, in that order; junction bases with no gene match: 2. CDR1 is KGHSH and CDR2 is LQKENI in the germline V gene. The CDR3 sequence is 14 residues long. Here the CDR3 reads CASSGTGGDYGYTF. CDR3 bases: TGTGCCAGCTCCGGGACAGGGGGCGACTATGGCTACACCTTC.

J is TRBJ1-2 and V is TRBV18; 7 bases fit TRBD1. Germline assignment: CDR1 KGHSH and CDR2 LQKENI. V shed 3 bases, J shed 1 base, and the junction held 11 bases outside the gene matches. The CDR3 runs 17 residues. In DNA, the CDR3 is TGTGCCAGCTCACCCCGACAGGGCTCCCCCATTAACTATGGCTACACCTTC. This translates into CASSPRQGSPINYGYTF.

The chain is built from TRBV29-1 and TRBJ1-2; the match to TRBD1 covers 8 bases. Germline CDR1 reads SQVTM; CDR2 reads ANQGSEA. The CDR3 has 12 amino acids. The trim removed 5 bases at V and 8 bases at J, leaving 7 bases unmatched. CDR3 loop: CSVRGQGEGYTF. The CDR3, as DNA: TGCAGCGTTCGCGGACAGGGAGAAGGCTACACCTTC.

This chain connects TRBV6-1 to TRBJ1-5; 7 bases line up with TRBD1. The V segment lost 2 bases and the J segment 3 bases; nucleotides outside the gene matches: 16. The V gene's germline CDR1 is MNHNS and CDR2 SASEGT. The CDR3 sequence is 19 residues long. The CDR3 loop is CASSERYLQGWGPNQPQHF. Written as DNA, the CDR3 is TGTGCCAGCAGTGAAAGGTATTTACAGGGGTGGGGGCCCAATCAGCCCCAGCATTTT.

V usage is TRBV6-5 and J usage is TRBJ1-6; D is perhaps TRBD1 (5 bases). The length of the CDR3 is 12 residues. Per germline, CDR1 MNHEY and CDR2 SVGAGI. The germline V and J ends were trimmed by 6 bases and 13 bases, with 13 bases remaining between them. The CDR3: CASSLAWGPLHF. The DNA of the CDR3 is TGTGCCAGCAGCCTTGCCTGGGGCCCCCTCCACTTT.

The chain uses TRBV12-5 and TRBJ2-3; 8 nucleotides line up with TRBD1. V trimming: 0 bases; J trimming: 4 bases; junction bases outside the gene matches: 6. Germline CDR1 reads LGHNT; CDR2 reads FRNRAP. There are 16 residues in the CDR3. CDR3 sequence: CASGLVIGQGPDTQYF. CDR3 nucleotide sequence: TGTGCTAGTGGTTTGGTAATTGGACAGGGACCAGATACGCAGTATTTT.

The rearrangement uses TRBV27 and TRBJ2-5, with D possibly matching TRBD2 (5 bases). The length of the CDR3 is 13 residues. V was shortened by 6 bases and J by 6 bases, with 14 bases between the two germline ends. Looked up from germline, CDR1 is MNHEY and CDR2 is SMNVEV (reference sequence). Written as DNA, the CDR3 is TGTGCCAGCAGGGGTGTGAGGGAGCAGACCCAGTACTTC. It is translated as CASRGVREQTQYF.

In nucleotides, the CDR3 is TGTGCCAGCAGACAGGTTGGCGGCACCGGGGAGCTGTTTTTT. It specifies CASRQVGGTGELFF. The V and J genes are TRBV6-5 and TRBJ2-2, with D tentatively TRBD1 (5 bases). The CDR3 covers 14 residues. Trimming cost V 6 bases and J 4 bases, with 12 bases left between them. The V gene's germline CDR1 is MNHEY and CDR2 SVGAGI.

This clone showed up just a few times. The V gene is TRBV3-1 (or the pseudogene TRBV3-2), the J gene TRBJ1-4, with a possible D match to TRBD1 (5 bases). The V gene's germline CDR1 is LGHDT and CDR2 YNNKEL (reference sequence). This CDR3 contains 15 residues. The ends were cut back, 4 bases at V and 3 bases at J, with 12 bases in the middle. For the CDR3, the DNA is TGTGCCAGCAGCCCTGGCGGGGGAGCTAATGAAAAACTGTTTTTT. Encoded protein: CASSPGGGANEKLFF.

This clone was picked up one time. The chain links TRBV7-9 to TRBJ1-4; weak D call: TRBD1 (5 bases). Trimming stripped 1 base from V and 8 bases from J, with 14 bases between. Germline V gene sequence: CDR1 SEHNR, CDR2 FQNEAQ (reference sequence). This CDR3 comprises 15 residues. CDR3 amino acids: CASSLGGASTEKLFF. DNA of the CDR3: TGTGCCAGCAGCTTAGGCGGGGCAAGCACCGAAAAACTGTTTTTT.

V usage is TRBV6-5 and J usage is TRBJ1-2; the match to TRBD1 covers 10 bases. The CDR3 sequence is 14 residues long. Germline values: CDR1 MNHEY, CDR2 SVGAGI. The V and J ends lost 6 bases and 4 bases, in that order; junction bases with no gene match: 5. The CDR3: CASRLGTGVYGYTF. In DNA, the CDR3 is TGTGCCAGCAGACTCGGGACAGGGGTCTATGGCTACACCTTC.

V and J are TRBV27 and TRBJ1-2; D is undetermined. The V gene's germline CDR1 is MNHEY and CDR2 SMNVEV (reference sequence). This CDR3 spans 14 amino acids. The V and J ends lost 2 bases and 4 bases respectively, with 11 bases between them. CDR3 sequence (DNA): TGTGCCAGCAGTTTAACGGGGATGGGCTATGGCTACACCTTC. Its protein is CASSLTGMGYGYTF.

The genes are TRBV4-2 and TRBJ1-3; 10 bases are shared with TRBD1. CDR1 and CDR2 from the germline V gene are LGHNA and YNFKEQ. The CDR3 consists of 17 residues. J lost 4 bases, V lost 0 bases, and 6 bases had no gene match. The CDR3 DNA is TGTGCCAGCAGCCAAGATGGGGACAGGGGAGCAGGAAACACCATATATTTT. The encoded protein is CASSQDGDRGAGNTIYF.

The chain couples TRBV7-9 to TRBJ1-6; TRBD1 matches at 7 bases. V shed 4 bases and J 9 bases; nucleotides not matched to a gene: 9. The CDR3 loop spans 15 amino acids. Germline CDR1 and CDR2: SEHNR and FQNEAQ (reference sequence). CDR3 DNA: TGTGCCAGCAGCTCCGAACAGGGGCTTACTTCACCCCTCCACTTT. This sequence encodes CASSSEQGLTSPLHF.

V and J are TRBV5-5 and TRBJ1-2, with 8 bases fitting TRBD1. The CDR3 extends over 16 amino acids. Losses at the gene ends were 1 base for V and 2 bases for J; bases not matched to a gene: 7. CDR1 and CDR2 from the germline V gene are SGHKS and YYEKEE (reference sequence). As DNA, the CDR3 is TGTGCCAGCAGCTTGCTCGGACAGGGCCTAAACTATGGCTACACCTTC. Translated: CASSLLGQGLNYGYTF.